This is a list of T cell receptor beta chains from one sample in a study of cytomegalovirus exposure and HLA in healthy donors. Clones were sequenced by immunoSEQ multiplex PCR, and TCRdb holds only the in-frame ones, with some missing. This sample has around 140,000 clones, with about 83% found just once. The sample was PBMCs. The receptors here all came from a woman aged 25 to 39 in good health and CMV-seronegative. Each CDR3 is given with its conserved first and last residue.

V,J,CDR3
TRBV30,NA,CAWSVGGVYEQYF
TRBV2,TRBJ1-2,CASIKEEGAGGYTF
TRBV18,TRBJ2-1,CASSPQGGKLNEQFF
TRBV4-3,TRBJ2-1,CASSHTTKGGVSYNEQFF
TRBV19,TRBJ1-5,CASRDGTGIGQPQHF
TRBV19,TRBJ2-1,CASSIRREQFF
TRBV5-1,TRBJ2-5,CASSLGETSVGQETQYF
TRBV4-3,TRBJ2-5,CASSPSAASGTSQETQYF
TRBV19,TRBJ1-1,CASSNPQGTEAFF
TRBV21-1,TRBJ1-2,CASSKKPQVNYGYTF
TRBV6-4,TRBJ2-1,CASSDFVGTGGEQFF
TRBV11-2,TRBJ2-1,CASSSGLGIEQFF
TRBV19,TRBJ2-2,CASSTEPRLAGYTGELFF
TRBV6-5,TRBJ1-1,CASSDGAEAFF
TRBV7-9,TRBJ2-1,CASSLEGTSGFRGNEQFF
TRBV7-2,TRBJ2-7,CASSLGLAEGLATYEQYF
TRBV5-1,TRBJ1-5,CASSLEDKENQPQHF
TRBV30,TRBJ1-1,CAWARGRTEAFF
TRBV5-1,TRBJ2-6,CASSFSSGRPDSGANVLTF
TRBV27,TRBJ2-7,CASRRGDGWKYEQYF
TRBV7-9,TRBJ2-2,CASSSVNTGELFF
TRBV7-3,TRBJ2-3,CASSFGQTSTDTQYF
TRBV28,TRBJ2-4,CASSLIGAGGKNIQYF
TRBV9,TRBJ2-5,CASNPVQETQYF
TRBV4-2,TRBJ2-1,CASSQTLAGGQYNEQFF
TRBV7-2,TRBJ2-6,CASSRQGSGANVLTF
TRBV30,TRBJ1-5,CAWSVHSNQPQHF
TRBV28,TRBJ2-1,CASRGGDRGQNEQFF
TRBV28,TRBJ1-5,CASSLYSGTGLQPQHF
TRBV5-1,TRBJ2-3,CASSALAGGNTDTQYF
TRBV7-8,TRBJ1-1,CASSLMTVSAEAFF
TRBV28,TRBJ1-6,CASSPDVRVNYNSPLHF
TRBV19,TRBJ2-1,CASSQTSGVYNEQFF
TRBV4-1,TRBJ1-1,CASSLRVAMNTEAFF
TRBV29-1,TRBJ2-1,CSVENPPSGGANEQFF
TRBV7-9,TRBJ2-7,CASSRSVDEQYF